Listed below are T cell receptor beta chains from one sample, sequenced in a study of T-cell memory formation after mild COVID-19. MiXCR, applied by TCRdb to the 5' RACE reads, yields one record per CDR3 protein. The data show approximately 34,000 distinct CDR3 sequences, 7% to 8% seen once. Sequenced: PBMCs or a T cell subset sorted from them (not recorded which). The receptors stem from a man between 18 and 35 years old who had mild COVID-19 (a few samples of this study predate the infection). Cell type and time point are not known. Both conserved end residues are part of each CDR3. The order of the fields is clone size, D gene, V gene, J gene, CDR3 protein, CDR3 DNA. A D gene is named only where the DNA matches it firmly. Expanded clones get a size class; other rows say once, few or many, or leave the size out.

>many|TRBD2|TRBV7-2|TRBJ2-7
CASSTRGSGGLTYEQYF
TGTGCCAGCAGCACCCGGGGAAGCGGGGGACTAACCTACGAGCAGTACTTC
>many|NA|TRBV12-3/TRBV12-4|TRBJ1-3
CASRPGTLGNTIYF
TGTGCCAGCAGACCCGGGACCCTGGGAAACACCATATATTTT
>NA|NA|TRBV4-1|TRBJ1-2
CASSQVSGIGVNYGYTF
TGCGCCAGCAGCCAAGTATCCGGGATCGGGGTTAACTATGGCTACACCTTC
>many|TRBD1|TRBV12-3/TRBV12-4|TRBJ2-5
CASSPRGRGEETQYF
TGTGCCAGCAGCCCCAGGGGGCGCGGGGAAGAGACCCAGTACTTC
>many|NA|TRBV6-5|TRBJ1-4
CASSYRTTIEKLFF
TGTGCCAGCAGTTACCGGACAACCATTGAAAAACTGTTTTTT
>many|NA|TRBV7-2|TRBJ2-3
CASSLRSGRGYTDTQYF
TGTGCCAGCAGCTTACGATCAGGACGGGGGTACACAGATACGCAGTATTTT
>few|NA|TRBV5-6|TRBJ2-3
CASSLATMDTQYF
TGTGCCAGCAGCTTGGCCACTATGGATACGCAGTATTTT
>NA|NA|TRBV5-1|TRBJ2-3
CASSLAVLGPDTQYF
TGCGCCAGCAGCTTGGCCGTATTAGGACCAGATACGCAGTATTTT
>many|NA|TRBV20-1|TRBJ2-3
CSGPSTDTQYF
TGCAGTGGGCCTAGCACAGATACGCAGTATTTT
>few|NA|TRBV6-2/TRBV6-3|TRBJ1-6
CASSRNSPLHF
TGTGCCAGCAGCCGGAATTCACCCCTCCACTTT
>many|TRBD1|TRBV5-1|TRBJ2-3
CASSLVARGSDTQYF
TGCGCCAGCAGCTTGGTAGCCAGGGGGTCAGATACGCAGTATTTT
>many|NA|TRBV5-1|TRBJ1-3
CASSLASGSSSGNTIYF
TGCGCCAGCAGCTTGGCCAGCGGCTCGAGCTCTGGAAACACCATATATTTT
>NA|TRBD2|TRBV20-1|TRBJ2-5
CSAPAGGGDQETQYF
TGCAGTGCCCCGGCTGGCGGGGGTGACCAAGAGACCCAGTACTTC
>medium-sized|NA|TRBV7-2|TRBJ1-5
CASSFGPSTQPQHF
TGTGCCAGCAGCTTCGGTCCTAGCACTCAGCCCCAGCATTTT
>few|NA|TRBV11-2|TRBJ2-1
CASSLVIDHNEQFF
TGTGCCAGCAGCTTAGTAATCGACCACAATGAGCAGTTCTTC
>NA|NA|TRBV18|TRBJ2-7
CASSPAVGARSSYEQYF
TGTGCCAGCTCACCAGCGGTCGGGGCCAGGAGCTCCTACGAGCAGTACTTC
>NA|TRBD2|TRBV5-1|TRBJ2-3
CASSLRDSGSTDTQYF
TGCGCCAGCAGCTTGAGGGATAGCGGGTCCACAGATACGCAGTATTTT
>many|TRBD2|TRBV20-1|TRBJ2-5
CSARNSGGSQETQYF
TGCAGTGCTAGGAATAGCGGGGGCTCTCAAGAGACCCAGTACTTC
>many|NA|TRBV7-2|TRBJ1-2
CASSLAYSGARPYGYTF
TGTGCCAGCAGCTTAGCGTATTCGGGGGCCAGACCGTATGGCTACACCTTC
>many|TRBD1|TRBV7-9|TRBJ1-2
CASSQGQGANGYTF
TGTGCCAGCAGCCAGGGACAGGGGGCAAATGGCTACACCTTC
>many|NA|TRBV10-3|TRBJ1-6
CAIRDPRQTYNSPLHF
TGTGCCATCAGGGACCCAAGACAGACTTATAATTCACCCCTCCACTTT
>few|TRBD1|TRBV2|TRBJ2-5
CASSGTGGKETQYF
TGTGCCAGCAGCGGCACAGGGGGCAAGGAGACCCAGTACTTC
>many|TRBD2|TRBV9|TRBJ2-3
CASSAAGSTDTQYF
TGTGCCAGCAGCGCAGCGGGATCTACAGATACGCAGTATTTT
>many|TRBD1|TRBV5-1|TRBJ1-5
CASSPDRGNQPQHF
TGCGCCAGCAGCCCGGACAGGGGCAATCAGCCCCAGCATTTT
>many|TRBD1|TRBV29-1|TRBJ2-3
CSVVRQGSDTQYF
TGCAGCGTTGTTCGACAGGGGTCAGATACGCAGTATTTT
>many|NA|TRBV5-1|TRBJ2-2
CASQGAANTGELFF
TGCGCCAGCCAAGGGGCGGCGAACACCGGGGAGCTGTTTTTT
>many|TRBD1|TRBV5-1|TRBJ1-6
CASSFSPQGEVNSPLHF
TGCGCCAGCAGCTTCAGCCCTCAGGGGGAAGTGAATTCACCCCTCCACTTT
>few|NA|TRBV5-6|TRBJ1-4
CASSLGDSGSGKLFF
TGTGCCAGCAGCTTGGGCGACTCTGGCTCCGGAAAACTGTTTTTT
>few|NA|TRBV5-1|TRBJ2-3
CASSLVVENTDTQYF
TGCGCCAGCAGCTTGGTCGTGGAGAACACAGATACGCAGTATTTT
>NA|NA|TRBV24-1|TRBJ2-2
CATSSGRRGNTGELFF
TGTGCCACCAGTTCTGGGCGGCGGGGGAACACCGGGGAGCTGTTTTTT
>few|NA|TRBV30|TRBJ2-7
CAWSGVYEQYF
TGTGCCTGGAGTGGGGTCTACGAGCAGTACTTC
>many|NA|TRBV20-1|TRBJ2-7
CSAEQTGSEQYF
TGCAGTGCTGAGCAGACAGGTTCCGAGCAGTACTTC
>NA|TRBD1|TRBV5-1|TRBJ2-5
CASRRTGGIQETQYF
TGCGCCAGCAGGAGGACAGGGGGTATTCAAGAGACCCAGTACTTC
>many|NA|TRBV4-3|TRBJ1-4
CASSAAREGPNEKLFF
TGCGCCAGCAGCGCAGCCCGGGAGGGTCCCAATGAAAAACTGTTTTTT
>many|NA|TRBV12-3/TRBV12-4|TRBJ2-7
CASSFGGHEQYF
TGTGCCAGCAGTTTCGGGGGGCACGAGCAGTACTTC
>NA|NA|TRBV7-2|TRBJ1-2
CASSPRGQLGYTF
TGTGCCAGCAGCCCCCGAGGGCAGCTCGGCTACACCTTC
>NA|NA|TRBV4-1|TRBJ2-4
CASSQDALFGKNIQYF
TGCGCCAGCAGCCAAGACGCCCTTTTCGGCAAAAACATTCAGTACTTC
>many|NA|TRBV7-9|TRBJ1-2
CASSPRDQHYGYTF
TGTGCCAGCAGCCCCCGGGATCAACACTATGGCTACACCTTC
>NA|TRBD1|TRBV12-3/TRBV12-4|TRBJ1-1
CASSSGQGITEAFF
TGTGCCAGCAGTTCCGGACAGGGTATCACTGAAGCTTTCTTT
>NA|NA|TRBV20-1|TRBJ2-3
CSARDPGGTDTQYF
TGCAGTGCTAGAGATCCAGGGGGCACAGATACGCAGTATTTT
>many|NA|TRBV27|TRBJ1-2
CASSSGRNYGYTF
TGTGCCAGCAGTTCGGGACGGAACTATGGCTACACCTTC
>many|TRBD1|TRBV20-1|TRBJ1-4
CSANGDRGKLFF
TGCAGTGCTAACGGGGACAGGGGGAAACTGTTTTTT
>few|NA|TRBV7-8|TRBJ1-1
CASSLMQEAFF
TGTGCCAGCAGCTTAATGCAGGAAGCTTTCTTT
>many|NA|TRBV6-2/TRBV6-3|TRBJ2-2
CASSDNQGLLNTGELFF
TGTGCCAGCAGTGACAACCAGGGGCTATTGAACACCGGGGAGCTGTTTTTT
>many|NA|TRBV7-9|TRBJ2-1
CASSPDDGRSYNEQFF
TGTGCCAGCAGCCCTGATGACGGGAGATCCTACAATGAGCAGTTCTTC